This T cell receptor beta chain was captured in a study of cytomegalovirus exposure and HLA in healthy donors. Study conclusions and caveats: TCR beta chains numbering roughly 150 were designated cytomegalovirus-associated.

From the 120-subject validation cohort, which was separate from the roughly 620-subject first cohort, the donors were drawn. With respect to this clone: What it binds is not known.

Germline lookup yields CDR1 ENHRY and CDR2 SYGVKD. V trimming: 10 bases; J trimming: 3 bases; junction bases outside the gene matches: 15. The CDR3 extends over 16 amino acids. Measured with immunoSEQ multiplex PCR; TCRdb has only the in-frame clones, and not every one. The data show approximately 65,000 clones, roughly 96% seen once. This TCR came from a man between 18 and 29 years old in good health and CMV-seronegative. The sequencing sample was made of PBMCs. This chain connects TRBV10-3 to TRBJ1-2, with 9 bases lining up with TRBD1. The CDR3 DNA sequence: TGTGCCACAAACCGGGGATCGGGACAGGGTGACTATGGCTACACCTTC. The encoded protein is CATNRGSGQGDYGYTF.